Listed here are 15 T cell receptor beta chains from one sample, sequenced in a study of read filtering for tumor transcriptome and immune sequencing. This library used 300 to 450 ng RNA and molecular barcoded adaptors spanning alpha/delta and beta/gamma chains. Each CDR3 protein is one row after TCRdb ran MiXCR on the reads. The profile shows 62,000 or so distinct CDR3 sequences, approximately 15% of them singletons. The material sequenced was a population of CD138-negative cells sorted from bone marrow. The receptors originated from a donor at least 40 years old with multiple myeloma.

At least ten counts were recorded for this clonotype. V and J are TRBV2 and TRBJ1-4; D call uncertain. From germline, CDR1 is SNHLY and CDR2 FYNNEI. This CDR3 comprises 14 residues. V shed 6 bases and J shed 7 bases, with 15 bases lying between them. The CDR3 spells CASSLSKGGEKLFF. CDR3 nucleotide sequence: TGTGCCAGCAGCCTCTCAAAGGGTGGTGAAAAACTGTTTTTT.

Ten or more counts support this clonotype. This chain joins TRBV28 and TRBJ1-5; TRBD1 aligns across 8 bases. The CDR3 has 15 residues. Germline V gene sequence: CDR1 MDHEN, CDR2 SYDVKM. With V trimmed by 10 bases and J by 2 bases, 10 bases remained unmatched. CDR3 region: CATRRPGGGNQPQHF. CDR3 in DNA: TGTGCCACCAGGAGACCAGGGGGCGGCAATCAGCCCCAGCATTTT.

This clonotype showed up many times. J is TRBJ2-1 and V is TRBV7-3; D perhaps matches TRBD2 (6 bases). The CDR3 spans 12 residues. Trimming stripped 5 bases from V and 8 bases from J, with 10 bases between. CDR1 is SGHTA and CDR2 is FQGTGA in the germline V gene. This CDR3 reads CASSRGTDEQFF. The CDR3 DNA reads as TGTGCCAGCAGCAGAGGGACTGATGAGCAGTTCTTC.

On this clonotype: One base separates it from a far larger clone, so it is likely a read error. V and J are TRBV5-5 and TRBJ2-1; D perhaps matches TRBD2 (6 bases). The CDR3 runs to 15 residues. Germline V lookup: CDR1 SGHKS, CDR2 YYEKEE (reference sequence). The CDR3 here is CASRTACGTYNEQFF. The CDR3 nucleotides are TGCGCCAGCAGGACCGCCTGCGGGACCTACAATGAGCAGTTCTTC.

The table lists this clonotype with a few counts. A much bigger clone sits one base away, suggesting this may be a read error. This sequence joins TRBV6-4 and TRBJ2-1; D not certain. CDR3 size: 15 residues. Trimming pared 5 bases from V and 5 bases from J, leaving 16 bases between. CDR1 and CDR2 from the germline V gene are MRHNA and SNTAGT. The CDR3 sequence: CASSPQGSQNNEQFF. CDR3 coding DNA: TGTGCCAGCAGTCCACAAGGTTCTCAGAACAATGAGCAGTTCTTC.

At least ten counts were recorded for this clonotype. The CDR3 reads CSVETGPSKNIQYF. DNA for the CDR3: TGCAGCGTCGAGACAGGGCCGTCCAAAAACATTCAGTACTTC. This chain uses TRBV29-1 with TRBJ2-4, with TRBD1 identical over 7 bases. This CDR3 has 14 amino acids. Germline CDR1 is SQVTM and CDR2 is ANQGSEA. Germline trimming cut 6 bases from V and 2 bases from J; bases unmatched to any gene: 7.

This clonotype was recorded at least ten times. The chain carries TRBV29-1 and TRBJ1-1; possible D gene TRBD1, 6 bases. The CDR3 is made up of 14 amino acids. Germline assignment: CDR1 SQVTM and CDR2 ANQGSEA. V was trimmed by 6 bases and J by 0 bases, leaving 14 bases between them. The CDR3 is CSVGWGGLNTEAFF. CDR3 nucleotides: TGCAGCGTGGGGTGGGGGGGGCTGAACACTGAAGCTTTCTTT. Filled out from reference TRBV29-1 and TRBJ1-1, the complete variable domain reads SAVISQKPSRDICQRGTSLTIQCQVDSQVTMMFWYRQQPGQSLTLIATANQGSEATYESGFVIDKFPISRPNLTFSTLTVSNMSPEDSSIYLCSVGWGGLNTEAFFGQGTRLTVV.

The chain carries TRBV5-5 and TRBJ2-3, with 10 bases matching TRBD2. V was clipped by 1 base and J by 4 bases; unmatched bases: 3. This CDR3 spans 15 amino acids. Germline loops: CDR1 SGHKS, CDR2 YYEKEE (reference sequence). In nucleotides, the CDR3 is TGTGCCAGCAGCTTGCTAGCGGGAGCGGCAGATACGCAGTATTTT. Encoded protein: CASSLLAGAADTQYF.

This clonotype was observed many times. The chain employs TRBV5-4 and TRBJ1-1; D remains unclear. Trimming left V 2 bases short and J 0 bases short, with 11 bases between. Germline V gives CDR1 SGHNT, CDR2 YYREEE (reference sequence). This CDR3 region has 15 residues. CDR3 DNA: TGTGCCAGCAGCTTACGTACGGGTATGAACACTGAAGCTTTCTTT. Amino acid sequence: CASSLRTGMNTEAFF. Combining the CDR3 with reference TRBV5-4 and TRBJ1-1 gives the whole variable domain ETGVTQSPTHLIKTRGQQVTLRCSSQSGHNTVSWYQQALGQGPQFIFQYYREEENGRGNFPPRFSGLQFPNYSSELNVNALELDDSALYLCASSLRTGMNTEAFFGQGTRLTVV.

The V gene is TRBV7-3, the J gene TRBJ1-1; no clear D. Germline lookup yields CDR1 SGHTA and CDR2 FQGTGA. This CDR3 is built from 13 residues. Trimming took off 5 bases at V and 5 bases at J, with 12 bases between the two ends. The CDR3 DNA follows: TGTGCCAGCAGCCCCCGGACCTTAACTGAAGCTTTCTTT. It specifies CASSPRTLTEAFF. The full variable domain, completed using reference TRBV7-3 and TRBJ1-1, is GAGVSQTPSNKVTEKGKYVELRCDPISGHTALYWYRQSLGQGPEFLIYFQGTGAADDSGLPNDRFFAVRPEGSVSTLKIQRTERGDSAVYLCASSPRTLTEAFFGQGTRLTVV.

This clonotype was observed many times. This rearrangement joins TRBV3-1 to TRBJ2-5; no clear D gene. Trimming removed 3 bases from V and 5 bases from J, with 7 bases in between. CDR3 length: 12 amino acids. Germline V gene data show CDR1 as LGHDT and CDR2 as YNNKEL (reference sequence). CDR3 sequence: CASSHPTETQYF. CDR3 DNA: TGTGCCAGCAGCCATCCTACGGAGACCCAGTACTTC.

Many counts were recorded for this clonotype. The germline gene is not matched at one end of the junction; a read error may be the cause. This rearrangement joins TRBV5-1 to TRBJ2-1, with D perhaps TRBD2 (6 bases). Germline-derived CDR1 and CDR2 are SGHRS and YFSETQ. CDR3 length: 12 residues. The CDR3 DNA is TGTGCCAGCAGCCTAGCGCCGAATGAGCAGTTCTTC. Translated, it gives CASSLAPNEQFF.

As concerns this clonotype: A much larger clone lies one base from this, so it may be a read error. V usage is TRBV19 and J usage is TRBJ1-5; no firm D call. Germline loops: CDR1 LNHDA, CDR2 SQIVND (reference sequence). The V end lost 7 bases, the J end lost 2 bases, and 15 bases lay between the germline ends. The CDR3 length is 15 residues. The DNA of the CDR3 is TGTGCCAGTACTTGGGCGTGGAATGGCAATCAGCCCCAGCATTTT. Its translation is CASTWAWNGNQPQHF.

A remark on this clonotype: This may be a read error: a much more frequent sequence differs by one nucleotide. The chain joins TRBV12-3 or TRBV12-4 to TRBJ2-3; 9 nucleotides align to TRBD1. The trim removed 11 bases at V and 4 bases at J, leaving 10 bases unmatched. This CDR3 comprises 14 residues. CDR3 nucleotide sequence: TGTGCCGGGGGACAGGGATCGTTCCCAGATACGCAGTATTTT. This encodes CAGGQGSFPDTQYF.

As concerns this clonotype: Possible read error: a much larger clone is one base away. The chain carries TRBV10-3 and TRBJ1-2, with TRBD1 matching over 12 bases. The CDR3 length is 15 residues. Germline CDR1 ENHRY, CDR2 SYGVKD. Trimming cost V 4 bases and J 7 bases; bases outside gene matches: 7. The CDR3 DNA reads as TGTGCCATCAGTGGCCCGGGACAGGGGGCGCCTGGCTACACCTTC. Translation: CAISGPGQGAPGYTF.